Reported below is one TCR beta chain. Its target is unknown. The CD4+ fraction was divided into a CD45RA+ naive subset and a CD45RA-negative memory subset. These data come from a study of shared clonotypes between healthy human individuals. For the study at large: Used for every donor were three CD4 naive, three CD4 memory, two CD8 naive and one CD8 memory plate. The study, taken as a whole, reports: Shared clonotypes across all four donors exceeded non-shared ones in generation probability.

The method was immunoSEQ multiplex PCR; TCRdb's version includes in-frame clones alone and lacks a portion of them. In the table there are roughly 2.6 million clones, around nine tenths of which are singletons. V gave up 3 bases and J gave up 1 base; unmatched junction bases: 4. CDR1 is SGHRS, CDR2 YFSETQ, per germline. This CDR3 region has 14 residues. Sequencing was carried out using naive CD4+ T cells sorted from blood. The subset: CD45RA+ positively selected. The sequence was collected from a man between 18 and 35 years old in good health. V gene TRBV5-1 combines with J gene TRBJ2-7, with TRBD1 matching 7 bases. Written as DNA, the CDR3 is TGCGCCAGCAGCTCGGACAGGCGGTCCTACGAGCAGTACTTC. Amino acid sequence: CASSSDRRSYEQYF.